Described below is a single TCR beta chain sequence and its context. As handled by the study authors: Estimates of nucleated cell counts were drawn from the amplification of reference gene primers. Generated by immunoSEQ multiplex PCR, the TCRdb table keeps only in-frame clones and is missing some. V and J calls and clone size come straight from that table; D and trimming were deduced from the DNA. This sample has tens of thousands of clones, with 85% to 90% found just once. The sample is drawn from a study of blood T cell repertoires in COVID-19. Study-level background: Acute-phase and convalescent COVID-19 samples originated in the United States, Italy and Spain. PBMCs, B-cell-depleted T cells, or T cells were the source of the cDNA or gDNA that made up the material.

V dropped 7 bases and J dropped 0 bases, with 13 bases sitting between them. The CDR3 extends over 15 amino acids. Germline assignment: CDR1 SGHRS and CDR2 YFSETQ. Sequenced: peripheral blood. The chain links TRBV5-1 to TRBJ2-2, with a tentative D call TRBD2 (5 bases). This sequence was found in a man aged 65-85 years with acute or convalescent COVID-19. Here the CDR3 DNA reads TGCGCCAGCGGGGAGTTTAGCGCGAACACCGGGGAGCTGTTTTTT. Translated: CASGEFSANTGELFF.